A single sample gave rise to the 23 T cell receptor beta chains below, sequenced in a study of T cell clonality in common variable immunodeficiency. Sequenced by immunoSEQ multiplex PCR; TCRdb stores in-frame clones only, minus some. This sample includes 39,000 or so clones with no singletons; its ten biggest clones take up around 2.7%. Input material: peripheral blood mononuclear cells. The origin of the receptors is a person between 18 and 69 years old in good health.

This clone has just a few counts. The CDR3 end falls 3 residues outside the read, so it is completed with the germline J gene. The chain is built from TRBV30 and TRBJ2-1; 8 nucleotides line up with TRBD2. V shed 5 bases and J 7 bases; nucleotides not matched to a gene: 7. The CDR3 is 13 amino acids. CDR1 GTSNPN and CDR2 SVGIG come from the germline V gene (reference sequence). The DNA read from the CDR3 is TGTGCCTGGGCCGGGACTAGAGTGAATGAG. It translates to CAWAGTRVNE. The entire CDR3 reads CAWAGTRVNEQFF.

Ten or more counts support this clone. The read finishes 3 residues shy of the CDR3 end, and the germline J gene is used to complete it. The rearrangement links TRBV29-1 to TRBJ2-1; D perhaps matches TRBD1 (6 bases). Trimming removed 6 bases from V and 5 bases from J, with 17 bases in between. This CDR3 contains 14 residues. Germline V gene sequence: CDR1 SQVTM, CDR2 ANQGSEA. The CDR3 reads CSVVAFRGHNEQFF. The DNA read from the CDR3 is TGCAGCGTGGTAGCGTTCAGGGGTCACAATGAG.

This clone was recorded at least ten times. The read finishes 3 residues shy of the CDR3 end, and the germline J gene is used to complete it. The chain employs TRBV5-1 and TRBJ2-2; TRBD2 is a possible D gene (6 bases). The germline V gene has CDR1 SGHRS and CDR2 YFSETQ. V was clipped by 4 bases and J by 0 bases, with 13 bases between them. This CDR3 contains 16 residues. The CDR3 DNA, read in part, is TGCGCCAGCAGCCCCTTGGTAGCGGCGAACACCGGGGAG. Protein: CASSPLVAANTGE. In full, the CDR3 is CASSPLVAANTGELFF. Variable domain in full (rest from reference TRBV5-1 and TRBJ2-2): KAGVTQTPRYLIKTRGQQVTLSCSPISGHRSVSWYQQTPGQGLQFLFEYFSETQRNKGNFPGRFSGRQFSNSRSEMNVSTLELGDSALYLCASSPLVAANTGELFFGEGSRLTVL.

This clone occurred many times. The CDR3 end is not reached by the read, which stops 3 residues before it; the germline J gene fills it in. The chain has TRBV5-1 and TRBJ1-5; unclear D gene. V lost 0 bases to trimming and J lost 2 bases, with 12 bases between them. This CDR3 is 16 amino acids long. Germline V gene sequence: CDR1 SGHRS, CDR2 YFSETQ. The DNA read from the CDR3 is TGCGCCAGCAGCTTGGGGGCCCGTGGAGGCAATCAGCCC. Its translation: CASSLGARGGNQP. The CDR3 reads in full as CASSLGARGGNQPQHF.

This clone was recorded at least ten times. The CDR3 end falls 3 residues outside the read, so it is completed with the germline J gene. The rearrangement links TRBV30 to TRBJ2-3; 9 bases map to TRBD1. The CDR3 length is 14 residues. The germline CDR1 and CDR2 sequences are GTSNPN and SVGIG (reference sequence). Trimming removed 6 bases from V and 4 bases from J; junction bases left unmatched: 8. CDR3 sequence: CACGTGTGSDTQYF. The sequenced part of the CDR3 DNA is TGTGCCTGCGGGACCGGGACAGGGTCAGATACG.

In its sample, this clone was seen many times. The read ends 3 residues shy of where the CDR3 ends; the end is completed using the germline J gene. The chain is built from TRBV20-1 and TRBJ2-1; D might be TRBD1 (6 bases). CDR1 and CDR2 from the germline V gene are DFQATT and SNEGSKA (reference sequence). CDR3 length equals 15 residues. V lost 6 bases, J lost 4 bases, and 19 bases lay in between. CDR3 sequence: CSATPARDNYNEQFF. The covered CDR3 bases are TGCAGTGCAACCCCGGCCAGGGACAATTACAATGAG.

This clone was detected many times. The read terminates 3 residues ahead of where the CDR3 ends, so the germline J gene completes it. The chain has TRBV20-1 and TRBJ1-2; D is unclear. With 2 bases removed from V and 4 bases from J, the gap between germline ends came to 14 bases. Germline assignment: CDR1 DFQATT and CDR2 SNEGSKA (reference sequence). CDR3 length: 14 residues. The CDR3 DNA, read in part, is TGCAGTGCTAGATCAGGAGAGGGCCTCTATGGC. Amino acid sequence: CSARSGEGLYG. The full-length CDR3 reads as CSARSGEGLYGYTF.

By share, this clone counts as medium-sized. Read data end 3 residues before the CDR3 end; the end is taken from the germline J gene. The V call is TRBV6-4, the J call TRBJ2-3; 10 nucleotides match TRBD1. CDR1 is MRHNA and CDR2 is SNTAGT in the germline V gene. Losses at the gene ends were 0 bases for V and 4 bases for J; bases not matched to a gene: 1. The CDR3 length is 15 residues. This CDR3 reads CASSDSTGGADTQYF. The DNA read from the CDR3 is TGTGCCAGCAGTGACTCGACAGGGGGCGCAGATACG.

This clone was seen at least ten times. The CDR3 extends 3 residues past the end of the read, so its final part is completed from the germline J gene. The V call is TRBV4-2, the J call TRBJ2-2; the match to TRBD2 covers 8 bases. CDR1 and CDR2 from the germline V gene are LGHNA and YNFKEQ. Unmatched junction bases numbered 6, after V lost 0 bases and J lost 0 bases. This CDR3 has 18 amino acids. The CDR3 is CASSQEGLAGANTGELFF. CDR3 bases read: TGTGCCAGCAGCCAAGAAGGGCTAGCGGGTGCGAACACCGGGGAG.

This clone has ten or more counts. The read stops 3 residues short of the end of the CDR3; the missing end is completed from the germline J gene. The chain carries TRBV20-1 and TRBJ2-7, with D perhaps matching TRBD1 (6 bases). Germline values: CDR1 DFQATT, CDR2 SNEGSKA (reference sequence). V was trimmed by 3 bases and J by 2 bases, leaving 14 bases between them. The CDR3 has 14 residues. The CDR3 sequence is CSARANRVPYEQYF. CDR3 DNA (partial): TGCAGTGCTAGGGCCAACAGGGTTCCCTACGAG.

To note about this clone: The CDR3 end lies 3 residues beyond the end of the read and is filled in from the germline J gene. This rearrangement joins TRBV2 to TRBJ1-5; D unresolved. The CDR3 runs 16 residues. CDR1 SNHLY and CDR2 FYNNEI come from the germline V gene. The V end was cut by 7 bases, the J end by 1 base, with 17 bases between. CDR3 bases read: TGTGCCAGCACCCCCCTCCCACCAGTGAGCAATCAGCCC. This codes for CASTPLPPVSNQP. The CDR3 as a whole reads CASTPLPPVSNQPQHF.

This clone was recorded many times. The read ends 3 residues before the CDR3 terminus; that terminus is restored from the germline J gene. This chain connects TRBV6-1 to TRBJ2-5, with 8 bases lining up with TRBD1. Looked up from germline, CDR1 is MNHNS and CDR2 is SASEGT. The CDR3 runs to 15 residues. The ends lost 3 bases at V and 0 bases at J; junction bases unmatched: 3. CDR3 DNA (partial): TGTGCCAGCAGTGACCCAGGGGGCAACCAAGAGACC. It codes for CASSDPGGNQET. The entire CDR3 protein is CASSDPGGNQETQYF.

As concerns this clone: Compared with germline, one end of the junction differs, possibly owing to a read error. The read is 3 residues too short to cover the CDR3 end, so that end is filled in from the germline J gene. Other DNA sequences within the sample encode an identical CDR3. This chain uses TRBV19 with TRBJ2-3; a possible D gene is TRBD2 (5 bases). The CDR3 consists of 14 residues. Per the germline V gene, CDR1 is LNHDA and CDR2 is SQIVND (reference sequence). The CDR3 is CASTSGGGADTQYF. Incomplete CDR3 DNA: TGCGCCAGTACCAGCGGAGGAGGCGCGGATACG.

The table lists this clone with a few counts. The read terminates 3 residues ahead of where the CDR3 ends, so the germline J gene completes it. The rearrangement joins TRBV25-1 to TRBJ2-7; 10 bases are a match to TRBD2. V was pared by 6 bases and J by 6 bases, with 14 bases of the junction left unmatched. The length of the CDR3 is 16 residues. CDR1 and CDR2 from the germline V gene are MGHDK and SYGVNS. The part of the CDR3 DNA that was read is TGTGCCAGCAGCGGCCCTGGGCTAGCGGGAGCAGTCGAG. Residues: CASSGPGLAGAVE. The full CDR3 protein reads CASSGPGLAGAVEQYF.

The sample holds many counts of this clone. The CDR3 end is not reached by the read, which stops 3 residues before it; the germline J gene fills it in. This chain uses TRBV12-5 with TRBJ1-1, with D unresolved. Germline CDR1 and CDR2: LGHNT and FRNRAP. The length of the CDR3 is 14 residues. Trimming took 4 bases from V and 4 from J, leaving 13 bases between them. The CDR3 sequence: CASGSPAEGTEAFF. The CDR3 DNA, read in part, is TGTGCTAGTGGTTCCCCCGCCGAGGGCACTGAA.

The table lists this clone with many counts. The read falls 3 residues short of the CDR3 end, and the missing part is taken from the germline J gene. The chain is built from TRBV28 and TRBJ2-7; a weak D match, TRBD2 (6 bases). This CDR3 is 14 amino acids long. Trimming cost V 6 bases and J 2 bases, with 14 bases left between them. CDR1 and CDR2 from the germline V gene are MDHEN and SYDVKM. The DNA read from the CDR3 is TGTGCCAGCAGAGAGGGGAGGACCCCCTACGAG. Its protein product is CASREGRTPYE. The entire CDR3 protein reads CASREGRTPYEQYF.

This clone has ten or more counts. The part of the CDR3 DNA that was read is TGTGCCAGCAGCCAGACAGATGAG. Translated, it gives CASSQTDE. The entire CDR3 is CASSQTDEQFF. This chain connects TRBV5-6 to TRBJ2-1, with a tentative D call TRBD1 (5 bases). With the read ending 3 residues before the CDR3 end, the germline J gene is used to fill in that end. The CDR3 consists of 11 residues. Germline V gives CDR1 SGHDT, CDR2 YYEEEE. Trimming pared 4 bases from V and 8 bases from J, leaving 7 bases between.

This clone was counted at least ten times. The sequenced fragment ends 3 residues before the CDR3 boundary, so the rest is inferred from the germline J gene. V usage is TRBV6-2 or TRBV6-3 and J usage is TRBJ2-2, with D possibly being TRBD1 (6 bases). V gave up 6 bases and J gave up 3 bases, with 14 bases separating them. Germline values: CDR1 MNHEY, CDR2 SVGEGT. CDR3 length equals 15 residues. The CDR3 DNA, read in part, is TGTGCCAGCAGACCCTGGGGGCCACACACCGGGGAG. It translates to CASRPWGPHTGE. The entire CDR3 reads CASRPWGPHTGELFF.

Only a few counts were recorded for this clone. The read terminates 3 residues ahead of where the CDR3 ends, so the germline J gene completes it. This chain connects TRBV19 to TRBJ1-5; possibly TRBD1 for D (6 bases). Germline values: CDR1 LNHDA, CDR2 SQIVND (reference sequence). V lost 5 bases and J lost 7, with 12 bases in between. This CDR3 has 13 residues. The sequenced CDR3 bases are TGTGCCAGTAGTGGGGCAGGGGACCAGCCC. Translating gives CASSGAGDQP. The CDR3 in its entirety is CASSGAGDQPQHF.

This clone turned up a few times. The read falls 3 residues short of the CDR3 end, and the missing part is taken from the germline J gene. The chain links TRBV2 to TRBJ2-1; 13 bases line up with TRBD2. After removal of 5 bases from V and 8 bases from J, the junction contained 6 bases not matched to a gene. The CDR3 totals 15 residues. Germline assignment: CDR1 SNHLY and CDR2 FYNNEI. The sequenced CDR3 bases are TGTGCCAGCAGTTTCGTCGGACTAGCGGGAGATGAG. It is translated as CASSFVGLAGDE. The CDR3 in full is CASSFVGLAGDEQFF.

This clone was observed many times. The CDR3 protein is CASSYRGPRQPQHF. CDR3 DNA, as far as it was read: TGTGCCAGCAGTTACAGGGGGCCTAGACAGCCC. The gene calls are TRBV27 and TRBJ1-5; 9 bases agree with TRBD1. The read ends 3 residues shy of where the CDR3 ends; the end is completed using the germline J gene. Per the germline V gene, CDR1 is MNHEY and CDR2 is SMNVEV (reference sequence). J was trimmed by 7 bases and V by 4 bases; bases with no gene match: 5. This CDR3 is 14 amino acids long.

This clone came up many times. The missing CDR3 end, 3 residues past where the read stops, is filled in from the germline J gene. The V and J genes are TRBV18 and TRBJ2-1; maybe TRBD2 (6 bases). CDR1 is KGHSH, CDR2 LQKENI, per germline. Trimming pared 6 bases from V and 0 bases from J, leaving 21 bases between. The CDR3 has 18 residues. CDR3 in amino acids: CASSPVLLSGSSYNEQFF. CDR3 bases read: TGTGCCAGCTCTCCGGTCCTCCTTAGCGGAAGCTCCTACAATGAG.

This clone has ten or more counts. The covered CDR3 bases are TGTGCCAGCAGCCCGCATAGCTCCTACAATGAG. Protein product: CASSPHSSYNE. The CDR3 in its entirety is CASSPHSSYNEQFF. The genes are TRBV7-9 and TRBJ2-1; D unclear. The read halts 3 residues ahead of the CDR3 end, with the missing end drawn from the germline J gene. Germline V CDR1 and CDR2: SEHNR, FQNEAQ (reference sequence). V was pared by 5 bases and J by 0 bases, with 8 bases between. This CDR3 has 14 residues.